This passage covers 11 T cell receptor beta chains from one sample sequenced in a study of CD8 T cells in ankylosing spondylitis. TCRdb analysed the 5' RACE reads with MiXCR anew, one entry per CDR3 protein. The table includes about 540,000 distinct CDR3 sequences, 12% detected once. No antigen is known for these receptors. Regarding the study as a whole: One TCR beta motif, made up of eight or nine highly homologous variants, appeared characteristic of ankylosing spondylitis blood.

Sequenced sample: blood, either unsorted or a sorted T cell fraction (not recorded which). The receptors shown here come from a male donor with ankylosing spondylitis.

The J gene is TRBJ2-3, the V gene TRBV20-1, with 7 bases that match TRBD2. The V gene's germline CDR1 is DFQATT and CDR2 SNEGSKA (reference sequence). V lost 0 bases to trimming and J lost 1 base; unmatched junction nucleotides: 10. The CDR3 is 17 amino acids. The CDR3 DNA sequence: TGCAGTGCTAGAGATCCGTCTAGCGGAGGGGGCACAGATACGCAGTATTTT. Its protein product is CSARDPSSGGGTDTQYF.

This clonotype was observed many times. This chain uses TRBV7-9 with TRBJ2-3, with a possible D match to TRBD2 (6 bases). The germline V gene encodes CDR1 SEHNR and CDR2 FQNEAQ (reference sequence). The V end lost 5 bases, the J end lost 4 bases, and 13 bases lay between the germline ends. The CDR3 contains 14 residues. The CDR3 here is CASSLDGGADTQYF. The CDR3 DNA follows: TGTGCCAGCAGCCTGGACGGAGGGGCAGATACGCAGTATTTT. The full variable domain, in which reference TRBV7-9 and TRBJ2-3 provide the parts outside the CDR3, is DTGVSQNPRHKITKRGQNVTFRCDPISEHNRLYWYRQTLGQGPEFLTYFQNEAQLEKSRLLSDRFSAERPKGSFSTLEIQRTEQGDSAMYLCASSLDGGADTQYFGPGTRLTVL.

The table lists this clonotype with a few counts. The V call is TRBV15, the J call TRBJ1-2, with D possibly TRBD1 on 6 matching bases. Germline values: CDR1 LNHNV, CDR2 YYDKDF (reference sequence). Between the trimmed V and J ends, which lost 8 bases and 10 bases, there was a span of 14 bases. The CDR3 is 11 residues long. The CDR3 DNA follows: TGTGCCACCGGGGACACTCGTGTCTACACCTTC. This gives the protein CATGDTRVYTF. Full variable domain (outside the CDR3, taken from reference TRBV15 and TRBJ1-2): DAMVIQNPRYQVTQFGKPVTLSCSQTLNHNVMYWYQQKSSQAPKLLFHYYDKDFNNEADTPDNFQSRRPNTSFCFLDIRSPGLGDTAMYLCATGDTRVYTFGSGTRLTVV.

Only a few counts were recorded for this clonotype. The chain uses TRBV7-2 and TRBJ2-2; TRBD1 might be the D (5 bases). The length of the CDR3 is 14 residues. The V gene's germline CDR1 is SGHTA and CDR2 FQGNSA. V was clipped by 4 bases and J by 1 base, with 7 bases between them. The CDR3 DNA sequence: TGTGCCAGCAGCTCTGACAGGAACACCGGGGAGCTGTTTTTT. This translates into CASSSDRNTGELFF.

This clonotype appeared many times. The chain has TRBV11-2 and TRBJ2-2, with D perhaps TRBD1 or TRBD2 (5 bases each). Trimming removed 4 bases from V and 2 bases from J, with 11 bases in between. This CDR3 has 15 residues. The V gene's germline CDR1 is SGHAT and CDR2 FQNNGV. CDR3 loop: CASSSQGRNTGELFF. CDR3 sequence (DNA): TGTGCCAGCAGCTCCCAGGGACGAAACACCGGGGAGCTGTTTTTT. Full variable domain (missing parts from reference TRBV11-2 and TRBJ2-2): EAGVAQSPRYKIIEKRQSVAFWCNPISGHATLYWYQQILGQGPKLLIQFQNNGVVDDSQLPKDRFSAERLKGVDSTLKIQPAKLEDSAVYLCASSSQGRNTGELFFGEGSRLTVL.

This clonotype showed up many times. The rearrangement joins TRBV7-8 to TRBJ1-3; tentative D call: TRBD1 (6 bases). Germline CDR1 SGHVS, CDR2 FQNEAQ. Trimming removed 4 bases at V and 0 bases at J, with 19 bases between. The CDR3 spans 18 residues. The CDR3 sequence: CASSYNRQALISGNTIYF. Here the CDR3 DNA reads TGTGCCAGCAGCTATAACAGACAGGCCCTAATCTCTGGAAACACCATATATTTT.

This clonotype has a handful of counts. V is TRBV20-1 and J is TRBJ2-1; D call uncertain. The CDR3 has 13 amino acids. In germline, CDR1 is DFQATT, CDR2 SNEGSKA (reference sequence). The V and J ends lost 0 bases and 6 bases respectively, with 9 bases between them. Here the CDR3 DNA reads TGCAGTGCTAGAGATCTCCCTCCCAATGAGCAGTTCTTC. It specifies CSARDLPPNEQFF.

This clonotype was counted only a few times. This rearrangement joins TRBV5-1 to TRBJ1-1, with 7 bases fitting TRBD1. CDR1 and CDR2 (germline): SGHRS, YFSETQ. The V and J ends lost 5 bases and 1 base, in that order; junction bases with no gene match: 5. The CDR3 loop spans 14 amino acids. The CDR3 loop is CASSKDRANTEAFF. The CDR3 nucleotides read TGCGCCAGCAGTAAAGACAGGGCGAACACTGAAGCTTTCTTT.

This clonotype has a handful of counts. V gene TRBV4-1 combines with J gene TRBJ2-3; perhaps TRBD2 as D (5 bases). CDR1 MGHRA and CDR2 YSYEKL come from the germline V gene. This CDR3 spans 17 amino acids. V lost 0 bases and J lost 6, with 19 bases in between. CDR3 sequence (DNA): TGCGCCAGCAGCCAAGAACGAGGGAGTTCCGAAGTGGATACGCAGTATTTT. Protein sequence: CASSQERGSSEVDTQYF.

The chain has TRBV30 and TRBJ2-1; 9 positions agree with TRBD1. CDR3 length: 15 amino acids. The germline gives CDR1 GTSNPN, CDR2 SVGIG (reference sequence). Trimming cost V 1 base and J 7 bases; bases outside gene matches: 8. The CDR3 DNA reads TGTGCCTGGAGTGATGGGACAGGGAGTTTGAATGAGCAGTTCTTC. Its protein is CAWSDGTGSLNEQFF.

This chain links TRBV6-1 with TRBJ2-4; the D call may be TRBD1 or TRBD2 (6 bases each). The CDR3 runs 16 residues. The V and J ends lost 6 bases and 0 bases respectively, with 15 bases between them. Germline lookup yields CDR1 MNHNS and CDR2 SASEGT. The chain's CDR3 is CASSHGGGVAKNIQYF. The CDR3 bases are TGTGCCAGCAGCCACGGGGGCGGGGTAGCCAAAAACATTCAGTACTTC.